The 28 T cell receptor beta chains presented below share a single source sample, sequenced in a study of naive and memory T cell subsets. The library had UMIs added by 3' ligation of an oligonucleotide to TCR cDNA. Amplification of ligated cDNA took four PCR rounds with SP2 and nested alpha and beta constant primers. TCRdb re-called the 5' RACE reads with MiXCR, one entry per CDR3 protein. The sample records more than 45,000 distinct CDR3 sequences, approximately 6.6% being singletons. The receptors here all came from a male donor in good health.

This clonotype has a count of ten or more. This sequence joins TRBV20-1 and TRBJ2-5, with D tentatively TRBD1 or TRBD2 (5 bases each). CDR1 and CDR2 (germline): DFQATT, SNEGSKA (reference sequence). CDR3 length: 16 amino acids. The V end was cut by 1 base, the J end by 1 base, with 16 bases between. The CDR3 sequence is CSARGGTQRTQETQYF. As DNA, the CDR3 is TGCAGTGCTAGAGGGGGCACGCAGCGGACCCAAGAGACCCAGTACTTC.

The chain employs TRBV20-1 and TRBJ2-7; D may be TRBD2 (5 bases). V dropped 0 bases and J dropped 6 bases, with 12 bases sitting between them. The germline V gene encodes CDR1 DFQATT and CDR2 SNEGSKA (reference sequence). The CDR3 is made up of 13 amino acids. DNA for the CDR3: TGCAGTGCTAGAGATGATAGCGTCGGCGAGCAGTACTTC. It translates to CSARDDSVGEQYF.

This clonotype was counted at least ten times. V and J are TRBV14 and TRBJ2-3; 11 bases agree with TRBD1. Trimming took 3 bases from V and 5 from J; bases not matched to a gene: 7. Germline V CDR1 and CDR2: SGHDN, FVKESK. The CDR3 is made up of 16 amino acids. DNA for the CDR3: TGTGCCAGCAGCCACGAATATGGGACAGGGGGAGATACGCAGTATTTT. Amino acid sequence: CASSHEYGTGGDTQYF.

This clonotype has only a few counts. The chain uses TRBV29-1 and TRBJ2-2; maybe TRBD2 (7 bases). CDR3 length: 16 residues. Trimming shortened V by 7 bases and J by 2 bases, and 20 bases separated the two germline ends. Germline-derived CDR1 and CDR2 are SQVTM and ANQGSEA. The CDR3 nucleotides are TGCAGCGCACATCCGTTGGGGGGGCTCAACACCGGGGAGCTGTTTTTT. It is translated as CSAHPLGGLNTGELFF.

This clonotype was seen ten or more times. The chain couples TRBV29-1 to TRBJ2-3; 9 bases line up with TRBD2. The CDR3 covers 14 residues. Looked up from germline, CDR1 is SQVTM and CDR2 is ANQGSEA. J was trimmed by 2 bases and V by 6 bases; bases with no gene match: 6. The chain's CDR3 is CSVSTSGYTDTQYF. CDR3 bases: TGCAGCGTCTCGACTAGCGGATACACAGATACGCAGTATTTT.

This clonotype was observed at least ten times. The gene calls are TRBV29-1 and TRBJ2-2; TRBD1 matches 8 bases. V lost 6 bases and J lost 7; bases outside the gene matches: 7. CDR3 length equals 13 residues. CDR1 is SQVTM and CDR2 is ANQGSEA in the germline V gene. CDR3 nucleotides: TGCAGCGTAAAGGACAGGGCCGACGGGGAGCTGTTTTTT. This translates into CSVKDRADGELFF.

There are many counts of this clonotype. The chain carries TRBV9 and TRBJ1-1, with D unclear. V lost 0 bases, J lost 7 bases, and 19 bases lay in between. This CDR3 is 16 amino acids long. Germline CDR1 is SGDLS and CDR2 is YYNGEE. The CDR3 region is CASSVDVGAVKSEAFF. The CDR3 DNA reads as TGTGCCAGCAGCGTAGACGTGGGCGCCGTAAAGAGTGAAGCTTTCTTT.

Details on this clonotype: No conserved phenylalanine or tryptophan is present at the end of the CDR3, so a read error is the likely explanation. The rearrangement links TRBV5-1 to TRBJ2-4; D is perhaps TRBD1 (5 bases). The V end lost 8 bases, the J end lost 4 bases, and 13 bases lay between the germline ends. This CDR3 has 13 amino acids. CDR1 is SGHRS, CDR2 YFSETQ, per germline. DNA for the CDR3: TGCGCCAGACAGACTGACAGAAAAAACATTCAGTACTAC. This translates into CARQTDRKNIQYY.

The chain has TRBV12-3 or TRBV12-4 and TRBJ1-2; TRBD1 matches 7 bases. J was trimmed by 8 bases and V by 7 bases; bases with no gene match: 22. The CDR3 totals 17 residues. The CDR3: CASTPRGTVLFTSGYTF. For the CDR3, the DNA is TGTGCCAGCACCCCCCGGGGGACAGTCTTATTTACTTCGGGCTACACCTTC.

This clonotype came up a few times. The V gene is TRBV7-7, the J gene TRBJ2-3; TRBD1 aligns across 7 bases. With 6 bases clipped from V and 6 bases from J, the junction kept 9 bases outside the gene matches. This CDR3 is 14 amino acids long. The germline gives CDR1 SSHAT, CDR2 FNYEAQ (reference sequence). This CDR3 reads CASSRTGARDTQYF. The CDR3 coding sequence is TGTGCCAGCAGTCGTACAGGGGCTCGGGATACGCAGTATTTT.

This clonotype was picked up many times. The chain recombines TRBV10-3 with TRBJ1-1, with 12 bases aligning to TRBD1. This CDR3 is built from 15 residues. CDR1 and CDR2 from the germline V gene are ENHRY and SYGVKD. V shed 6 bases, J shed 4 bases, and the junction held 6 bases outside the gene matches. CDR3 sequence reads: CAIREPGQGATEAFF. In nucleotides, the CDR3 is TGTGCCATCAGGGAACCGGGACAGGGGGCCACTGAAGCTTTCTTT.

In its sample, this clonotype was seen a few times. The J gene is TRBJ2-1, the V gene TRBV3-1, with 11 bases fitting TRBD2. With 4 bases clipped from V and 4 bases from J, the junction kept 15 bases outside the gene matches. CDR3 length equals 19 residues. Germline V lookup: CDR1 LGHDT, CDR2 YNNKEL (reference sequence). The CDR3 sequence: CASSRLLAGATELYNEQFF. The DNA of the CDR3 is TGTGCCAGCAGCCGCTTACTAGCGGGGGCCACCGAATTATACAATGAGCAGTTCTTC.

Only a few counts were recorded for this clonotype. The chain recombines TRBV7-6 with TRBJ2-2; the match to TRBD2 covers 15 bases. The V segment lost 4 bases and the J segment 4 bases; nucleotides outside the gene matches: 10. Germline assignment: CDR1 SGHVS and CDR2 FNYEAQ. This CDR3 spans 19 amino acids. In DNA, the CDR3 is TGTGCCAGCAGCTCCGGGACTAGCGGGAGGTGGGGAGTCACCGGGGAGCTGTTTTTT. Amino acid sequence: CASSSGTSGRWGVTGELFF.

V usage is TRBV12-3 or TRBV12-4 and J usage is TRBJ2-3; 9 bases are a match to TRBD2. The CDR3 extends over 14 amino acids. After removal of 7 bases from V and 0 bases from J, the junction contained 2 bases not matched to a gene. The CDR3 DNA sequence: TGTGCCAGCATAGCGGGAGTAAGCACAGATACGCAGTATTTT. Amino acids: CASIAGVSTDTQYF.

On this clonotype: A read error may be the cause here, since a much bigger clone is one base away. This sequence joins TRBV2 and TRBJ2-5; no firm D call. Germline V gene data show CDR1 as SNHLY and CDR2 as FYNNEI. This CDR3 has 14 residues. The V end was cut by 7 bases, the J end by 0 bases, with 12 bases between. The CDR3 DNA reads TGTGCCAGCAATGCGAGTGGGTACCAAGAGACCCAGTACTTC. This gives the protein CASNASGYQETQYF.

A word on this clonotype: A much larger clone is a single base away; this may be a read error. This chain uses TRBV7-9 with TRBJ2-5; D might be TRBD2 (5 bases). The CDR3 sequence is 13 residues long. CDR1 is SEHNR, CDR2 FQNEAQ, per germline (reference sequence). The CDR3, as DNA: TGTGTCGGGTTGACCGGGAATGAGGAGACCCAGTACTTC. Translation: CVGLTGNEETQYF.

Comments on this clonotype: Just one base apart from a much larger clone, this may be a read error. The chain uses TRBV10-3 and TRBJ2-1, with 10 positions matching TRBD2. CDR3 length: 16 residues. Per the germline V gene, CDR1 is ENHRY and CDR2 is SYGVKD. V shed 5 bases, J shed 7 bases, and the junction held 11 bases outside the gene matches. The CDR3 nucleotides are TGTGCCATCAGTCCCGGGACTAGCGTGAGGGGGAATGAGCAGTTCTTC. It translates to CAISPGTSVRGNEQFF.

The V gene is TRBV2, the J gene TRBJ1-6, with D possibly TRBD1 on 6 matching bases. V was clipped by 6 bases and J by 9 bases, with 12 bases between them. Germline lookup yields CDR1 SNHLY and CDR2 FYNNEI. The CDR3 is 13 residues long. The CDR3 region is CASRGAGSSPLHF. In DNA form, the CDR3 reads TGTGCCAGCAGGGGGGCCGGTAGTTCACCCCTCCACTTT.

This clonotype was detected many times. CDR3 amino acids: CATSPGGGKLQPQHF. The CDR3 bases are TGCGCCACCTCTCCGGGAGGAGGCAAGTTGCAGCCCCAGCATTTT. The rearrangement links TRBV10-2 to TRBJ1-5, with D hard to call. Trimming cost V 10 bases and J 7 bases, with 23 bases left between them. Germline-derived CDR1 and CDR2 are WSHSY and SAAADI. This CDR3 comprises 15 residues.

The chain is built from TRBV6-1 and TRBJ1-1; D is undetermined. This CDR3 contains 11 residues. Per the germline V gene, CDR1 is MNHNS and CDR2 is SASEGT. Trimming cost V 6 bases and J 8 bases, with 10 bases left between them. The DNA of the CDR3 is TGTGCCAGCAGCGTCGCTTTGGAAGCTTTCTTT. Translated, it gives CASSVALEAFF.

The V and J genes are TRBV29-1 and TRBJ2-1; D is unclear. Trimming took off 8 bases at V and 10 bases at J, with 15 bases between the two ends. Germline CDR1 reads SQVTM; CDR2 reads ANQGSEA. This CDR3 has 11 amino acids. CDR3 residues: CSPFRRGEQFF. Here the CDR3 DNA reads TGCAGCCCGTTCCGTAGAGGCGAGCAGTTCTTC.

This clonotype was observed many times. V gene TRBV29-1 combines with J gene TRBJ2-7, with 8 positions matching TRBD1. CDR1 is SQVTM, CDR2 ANQGSEA, per germline. The CDR3 extends over 13 amino acids. V was pared by 3 bases and J by 6 bases, with 7 bases of the junction left unmatched. CDR3 sequence reads: CSVESDRGSEQYF. The CDR3 DNA is TGCAGCGTTGAGAGTGACAGGGGCTCCGAGCAGTACTTC.

The table lists this clonotype with many counts. CDR3 coding DNA: TGTGCCAGCAGTTTTTGGGGGTACGATAACACCGGGGAGCTGTTTTTT. Translation: CASSFWGYDNTGELFF. V usage is TRBV12-3 or TRBV12-4 and J usage is TRBJ2-2; D tentatively fits TRBD1 or TRBD2 (5 bases each). The ends were cut back, 3 bases at V and 2 bases at J, with 13 bases in the middle. The CDR3 consists of 16 residues.

Regarding this clonotype: A much larger clone differs by one base, so this may be a read error. The chain carries TRBV4-1 and TRBJ2-2, with 7 bases that match TRBD1. Germline trimming cut 4 bases from V and 10 bases from J; bases unmatched to any gene: 15. The CDR3 extends over 16 amino acids. Germline CDR1 MGHRA, CDR2 YSYEKL. The chain's CDR3 is CASSRTGTVTSPELFF. CDR3 DNA sequence: TGCGCCAGCAGCCGTACCGGGACAGTCACCTCCCCGGAGCTGTTTTTT.

This clonotype was observed at least ten times. CDR3 protein: CASSLGGTSGSGGGELFF. Written as DNA, the CDR3 is TGTGCCAGCAGCTTAGGAGGGACTAGCGGGAGCGGTGGCGGGGAGCTGTTTTTT. J is TRBJ2-2 and V is TRBV11-2; 14 nucleotides agree with TRBD2. Germline trimming cut 1 base from V and 7 bases from J; bases unmatched to any gene: 8. Per germline, CDR1 SGHAT and CDR2 FQNNGV. The length of the CDR3 is 18 residues.

This clonotype was seen ten or more times. The V gene is TRBV4-1, the J gene TRBJ2-2; possible D gene TRBD1, 6 bases. The germline V and J ends were trimmed by 4 bases and 0 bases, with 9 bases remaining between them. The CDR3 is 15 amino acids. Germline CDR1 and CDR2: MGHRA and YSYEKL. The CDR3 nucleotides are TGCGCCAGCAGCCGAGGGACATCGAACACCGGGGAGCTGTTTTTT. This encodes CASSRGTSNTGELFF.

A few counts support this clonotype. The chain links TRBV25-1 to TRBJ2-3; TRBD2 matches at 12 bases. The CDR3 length is 17 residues. J was trimmed by 2 bases and V by 2 bases; bases with no gene match: 5. Germline loops: CDR1 MGHDK, CDR2 SYGVNS. Here the CDR3 reads CASSERTSGIPTDTQYF. CDR3 nucleotide sequence: TGTGCCAGCAGTGAAAGGACTAGCGGGATCCCCACAGATACGCAGTATTTT.

This clonotype was seen a handful of times. CDR3 DNA sequence: TGCGCCAGCAGCCAGACAAACAGCAATCAGCCCCAGCATTTT. As protein: CASSQTNSNQPQHF. V usage is TRBV10-2 and J usage is TRBJ1-5; no definite D call. The CDR3 runs 14 residues. Germline CDR1 is WSHSY and CDR2 is SAAADI. The V end lost 6 bases, the J end lost 1 base, and 10 bases lay between the germline ends.